These 29 T cell receptor beta chains came from one sample sequenced in a study of OX40 agonist ivuxolimab in advanced cancers. TCRdb keeps only in-frame clones here, not all; method: immunoSEQ multiplex PCR. Seen here are 30,000 to 40,000 clones, about 94% observed once, and the top ten hold 22%. This specimen consisted of CD4+ or CD8+ T cells sorted from blood, obtained in a trial of the OX40 agonist ivuxolimab. The receptors come from an adult with an advanced solid tumor such as melanoma, head and neck, liver or kidney cancer.

V usage is TRBV27 and J usage is TRBJ2-7; weak D call: TRBD1 (6 bases). V was clipped by 3 bases and J by 6 bases, with 15 bases between them. The CDR3 covers 14 residues. CDR1 is MNHEY and CDR2 is SMNVEV in the germline V gene (reference sequence). The CDR3 region is CASSFRRDTSEQYF. DNA of the CDR3: TGTGCCAGCAGTTTCCGTCGGGACACCTCCGAGCAGTACTTC.

The V call is TRBV7-6, the J call TRBJ2-1; 8 bases line up with TRBD2. Germline trimming cut 5 bases from V and 6 bases from J; bases unmatched to any gene: 6. CDR1 is SGHVS, CDR2 FNYEAQ, per germline. There are 14 residues in the CDR3. CDR3 bases: TGTGCCAGCAGCCCATCGGGGGGGCGCAATGAGCAGTTCTTC. Amino acids: CASSPSGGRNEQFF.

The sample holds one count of this clone. The chain has TRBV19 and TRBJ1-5; the D gene is possibly TRBD1 (6 bases). V was shortened by 10 bases and J by 6 bases, with 16 bases between the two germline ends. In germline, CDR1 is LNHDA, CDR2 SQIVND (reference sequence). The CDR3 is 13 amino acids. CDR3: CATRGHLVQPQHF. The CDR3, as DNA: TGTGCCACCAGGGGACATTTGGTTCAGCCCCAGCATTTT.

This clone was counted between two and nine times. The chain couples TRBV7-6 to TRBJ2-3, with TRBD2 matching over 8 bases. The ends lost 0 bases at V and 2 bases at J; junction bases unmatched: 1. The CDR3 extends over 15 amino acids. CDR1 and CDR2 (germline): SGHVS, FNYEAQ. DNA of the CDR3: TGTGCCAGCAGCTTAGCTAGCGGGAACACAGATACGCAGTATTTT. This encodes CASSLASGNTDTQYF. Supplemented by reference TRBV7-6 and TRBJ2-3, the full variable domain reads GAGVSQSPRYKVTKRGQDVALRCDPISGHVSLYWYRQALGQGPEFLTYFNYEAQQDKSGLPNDRFSAERPEGSISTLTIQRTEQRDSAMYRCASSLASGNTDTQYFGPGTRLTVL.

The V and J genes are TRBV11-2 and TRBJ2-5; maybe TRBD1 (5 bases). This CDR3 spans 14 amino acids. Between the trimmed V and J ends, which lost 3 bases and 4 bases, there was a span of 12 bases. Per the germline V gene, CDR1 is SGHAT and CDR2 is FQNNGV. The CDR3 loop reads CASSFNRQPETQYF. Here the CDR3 DNA reads TGTGCCAGCAGCTTTAATAGACAGCCAGAGACCCAGTACTTC. The variable domain in full, completed from reference TRBV11-2 and TRBJ2-5, reads EAGVAQSPRYKIIEKRQSVAFWCNPISGHATLYWYQQILGQGPKLLIQFQNNGVVDDSQLPKDRFSAERLKGVDSTLKIQPAKLEDSAVYLCASSFNRQPETQYFGPGTRLLVL.

This clone was picked up one time. The chain is built from TRBV28 and TRBJ1-5; 7 nucleotides match TRBD1. This CDR3 is built from 14 residues. Looked up from germline, CDR1 is MDHEN and CDR2 is SYDVKM. V dropped 6 bases and J dropped 6; count of bases not matched to a gene: 8. DNA of the CDR3: TGTGCCAGCAGCCGTGACAGGGCGTTTCAGCCCCAGCATTTT. It yields the protein CASSRDRAFQPQHF.

The chain has TRBV9 and TRBJ2-1; TRBD1 agrees at 8 bases. This CDR3 is built from 16 residues. V gave up 0 bases and J gave up 3 bases; unmatched junction bases: 5. Germline V gene data show CDR1 as SGDLS and CDR2 as YYNGEE. CDR3: CASSVGGRGLYNEQFF. The DNA of the CDR3 is TGTGCCAGCAGCGTAGGGGGCAGGGGGCTCTACAATGAGCAGTTCTTC. Combining the CDR3 with reference TRBV9 and TRBJ2-1 gives the whole variable domain DSGVTQTPKHLITATGQRVTLRCSPRSGDLSVYWYQQSLDQGLQFLIQYYNGEERAKGNILERFSAQQFPDLHSELNLSSLELGDSALYFCASSVGGRGLYNEQFFGPGTRLTVL.

This sequence joins TRBV28 and TRBJ2-7; no reliable D call. This CDR3 contains 13 residues. Germline V CDR1 and CDR2: MDHEN, SYDVKM. The V and J ends lost 6 bases and 6 bases respectively, with 15 bases between them. Written as DNA, the CDR3 is TGTGCCAGCAGGCCTGTGGTGGGGATCGAGCAGTACTTC. Translating it yields CASRPVVGIEQYF.

This chain joins TRBV19 and TRBJ1-4; no reliable D call. Per germline, CDR1 LNHDA and CDR2 SQIVND (reference sequence). Trimming cost V 4 bases and J 7 bases, with 13 bases left between them. The CDR3 is 14 amino acids. The CDR3 DNA follows: TGTGCCAGTAGTAAAGTTCGGGAGGGTGAAAAACTGTTTTTT. Translated: CASSKVREGEKLFF.

This clone turned up a few times. The chain recombines TRBV2 with TRBJ1-5; D unclear. The CDR3 covers 14 residues. Germline-derived CDR1 and CDR2 are SNHLY and FYNNEI. Trimming removed 1 base from V and 6 bases from J, with 10 bases in between. This chain's CDR3 is CASSEGGATQPQHF. The CDR3 DNA reads as TGTGCCAGCAGTGAAGGGGGAGCCACTCAGCCCCAGCATTTT.

The CDR3 DNA reads as TGTGCCAGCAGTCCTCAGACTAGCGGGACCTATCCGGGCGCCTACGAGCAGTACTTC. It encodes CASSPQTSGTYPGAYEQYF. V is TRBV28 and J is TRBJ2-7; 11 nucleotides line up with TRBD2. The length of the CDR3 is 19 residues. V lost 5 bases to trimming and J lost 2 bases; unmatched junction nucleotides: 17. Germline assignment: CDR1 MDHEN and CDR2 SYDVKM.

The J gene is TRBJ2-1, the V gene TRBV4-2; D is ambiguous. Germline V gene lookup returns CDR1 LGHNA and CDR2 YNFKEQ. This CDR3 region has 16 residues. Trimming removed 0 bases at V and 10 bases at J, with 19 bases between. As DNA, the CDR3 is TGTGCCAGCAGCCAAGATTTTAAGACTCCGCACGAAGAGCAGTTCTTC. Residues: CASSQDFKTPHEEQFF.

The J gene is TRBJ2-7, the V gene TRBV7-2; 7 bases agree with TRBD1. The CDR3 extends over 14 amino acids. CDR1 and CDR2 from the germline V gene are SGHTA and FQGNSA. With 1 base clipped from V and 3 bases from J, the junction kept 3 bases outside the gene matches. The CDR3 DNA reads as TGTGCCAGCAGCTTAGGGGACAGAGACTACGAGCAGTACTTC. It translates to CASSLGDRDYEQYF.

The gene calls are TRBV4-1 and TRBJ2-2; D is unresolved. The CDR3 loop spans 16 amino acids. V gave up 0 bases and J gave up 0 bases, with 8 bases separating them. Germline values: CDR1 MGHRA, CDR2 YSYEKL. The CDR3, as DNA: TGCGCCAGCAGCCAAGACGCACCGGCGAACACCGGGGAGCTGTTTTTT. It codes for CASSQDAPANTGELFF.

This sequence joins TRBV19 and TRBJ2-1, with D hard to call. Trimming removed 5 bases at V and 8 bases at J, with 16 bases between. This CDR3 comprises 14 residues. Per the germline V gene, CDR1 is LNHDA and CDR2 is SQIVND (reference sequence). The CDR3 protein is CASSVGMGWYEQFF. In nucleotides, the CDR3 is TGTGCCAGTAGTGTCGGAATGGGTTGGTATGAGCAGTTCTTC.

The chain is built from TRBV9 and TRBJ2-7, with TRBD1 identical over 10 bases. The J segment lost 2 bases and the V segment lost 3 bases, leaving 2 bases of the junction unmatched. CDR3 length equals 14 residues. Germline-derived CDR1 and CDR2 are SGDLS and YYNGEE. CDR3 loop: CASSGTGGAYEQYF. In DNA, the CDR3 is TGTGCCAGCAGCGGGACAGGGGGTGCCTACGAGCAGTACTTC.

The chain recombines TRBV11-2 with TRBJ2-7; 7 nucleotides align to TRBD2. Unmatched junction bases numbered 5, after V lost 3 bases and J lost 3 bases. The CDR3 length is 14 residues. CDR1 SGHAT and CDR2 FQNNGV come from the germline V gene. As DNA, the CDR3 is TGTGCCAGCAGCTTCGACGGGAGGAGCTACGAGCAGTACTTC. Translating gives CASSFDGRSYEQYF. Full variable domain (remainder filled in from reference TRBV11-2 and TRBJ2-7): EAGVAQSPRYKIIEKRQSVAFWCNPISGHATLYWYQQILGQGPKLLIQFQNNGVVDDSQLPKDRFSAERLKGVDSTLKIQPAKLEDSAVYLCASSFDGRSYEQYFGPGTRLTVT.

In DNA form, the CDR3 reads TGTGCCAGCAGCTTAGTATACGGGGGAGGGTACGAGCAGTACTTC. It yields the protein CASSLVYGGGYEQYF. This chain uses TRBV11-2 with TRBJ2-7; 7 positions match TRBD2. The V segment lost 1 base and the J segment 4 bases; nucleotides outside the gene matches: 7. The CDR3 extends over 15 amino acids. Germline lookup yields CDR1 SGHAT and CDR2 FQNNGV.

V gene TRBV7-3 combines with J gene TRBJ2-1; D is perhaps TRBD2 (5 bases). Germline V gives CDR1 SGHTA, CDR2 FQGTGA. CDR3 size: 16 residues. V lost 5 bases and J 2 bases, leaving 16 bases between the germline ends. The CDR3 DNA reads TGTGCCAGCAGCCCGAAGTCGACTACCGCCTACAATGAGCAGTTCTTC. Its protein product is CASSPKSTTAYNEQFF. Full variable domain (outside the CDR3, taken from reference TRBV7-3 and TRBJ2-1): GAGVSQTPSNKVTEKGKYVELRCDPISGHTALYWYRQSLGQGPEFLIYFQGTGAADDSGLPNDRFFAVRPEGSVSTLKIQRTERGDSAVYLCASSPKSTTAYNEQFFGPGTRLTVL.

The gene calls are TRBV9 and TRBJ2-5; possibly TRBD2 for D (7 bases). The CDR3 consists of 16 residues. Deletions cut 0 bases from V and 5 bases from J, with 17 bases between. Germline CDR1 and CDR2: SGDLS and YYNGEE. CDR3 DNA sequence: TGTGCCAGCAGCGTAGAACTTGTGGGGGGGCCCGAGACCCAGTACTTC. Protein: CASSVELVGGPETQYF.

The V and J genes are TRBV7-9 and TRBJ1-3; a weak D match, TRBD1 (5 bases). The CDR3 sequence is 16 residues long. Germline-derived CDR1 and CDR2 are SEHNR and FQNEAQ (reference sequence). Trimming left V 7 bases short and J 0 bases short, with 16 bases between. Written as DNA, the CDR3 is TGTGCCAGCACCTCAGTACAGGTGTCCTCTGGAAACACCATATATTTT. It specifies CASTSVQVSSGNTIYF.

This chain connects TRBV6-1 to TRBJ2-5, with D possibly matching TRBD2 (6 bases). The J call may be faulty, since TRBJ2-7 better matches the DNA end. Germline values: CDR1 MNHNS, CDR2 SASEGT. The CDR3 runs to 15 residues. The CDR3 sequence is CASSARGAGYYEQYF. CDR3 DNA: TGTGCCAGCAGTGCTCGCGGAGCGGGCTACTACGAGCAGTACTTC.

V gene TRBV27 combines with J gene TRBJ2-1; D gene unclear. Germline V CDR1 and CDR2: MNHEY, SMNVEV (reference sequence). Trimming removed 0 bases at V and 2 bases at J, with 8 bases between. This CDR3 is built from 15 residues. The CDR3 DNA reads as TGTGCCAGCAGTTTATCTGCCTCGGCCTACAATGAGCAGTTCTTC. Protein: CASSLSASAYNEQFF.

DNA for the CDR3: TGCGCCAGCATTACGGGCGGGGGTAGGGATACGCAGTATTTT. Its translation: CASITGGGRDTQYF. The V gene is TRBV10-1, the J gene TRBJ2-3, with 7 bases fitting TRBD2. The length of the CDR3 is 14 residues. CDR1 and CDR2 (germline): WNHNN, SYGVQD (reference sequence). V lost 7 bases and J lost 6; bases outside the gene matches: 10.

The J gene is TRBJ2-7, the V gene TRBV28; D is unclear. Trimming pared 6 bases from V and 7 bases from J, leaving 16 bases between. Germline V CDR1 and CDR2: MDHEN, SYDVKM. This CDR3 spans 13 amino acids. CDR3 in amino acids: CASSSRSLREQYF. The CDR3 nucleotides read TGTGCCAGCAGCTCCCGGAGTCTACGTGAGCAGTACTTC.

The chain is built from TRBV7-8 and TRBJ2-7, with D possibly being TRBD1 (5 bases). Deletions cut 3 bases from V and 4 bases from J, with 13 bases between. Per germline, CDR1 SGHVS and CDR2 FQNEAQ. The CDR3 extends over 14 amino acids. CDR3 amino acids: CASSFLGAVYEQYF. DNA for the CDR3: TGTGCCAGCAGCTTCTTAGGGGCGGTTTACGAGCAGTACTTC.

The CDR3 is CASSPPGHRNEQFF. CDR3 sequence (DNA): TGTGCCAGCAGTCCACCGGGACATCGAAATGAGCAGTTCTTC. The chain joins TRBV6-1 to TRBJ2-1, with D possibly TRBD1 on 6 matching bases. This CDR3 has 14 residues. The ends were cut back, 5 bases at V and 7 bases at J, with 15 bases in the middle. CDR1 MNHNS and CDR2 SASEGT come from the germline V gene.

The chain couples TRBV6-5 to TRBJ2-5, with TRBD2 matching over 10 bases. Germline CDR1 is MNHEY and CDR2 is SVGAGI. This CDR3 is built from 12 residues. V lost 2 bases, J lost 14 bases, and 5 bases stayed unmatched. The chain's CDR3 is CASSYPSGRFYF. CDR3 coding DNA: TGTGCCAGCAGTTACCCTAGCGGGAGATTTTACTTC.

The chain carries TRBV7-6 and TRBJ1-4, with a possible D match to TRBD1 (5 bases). In germline, CDR1 is SGHVS, CDR2 FNYEAQ. This CDR3 has 14 amino acids. Trimming pared 5 bases from V and 3 bases from J, leaving 10 bases between. In DNA, the CDR3 is TGTGCCAGCAGCGCGACAGTTCCTAATGAAAAACTGTTTTTT. Its protein is CASSATVPNEKLFF.